Below, 5 T cell receptor beta chains from the same sample are listed, as sequenced in a study of blood T cells in healthy people across ages. Using a J-beta primer mix together with a sample-barcoded 5' primer, a second PCR was run for roughly 6 to 12 cycles. TCRdb re-analysed the 5' RACE reads in MiXCR, keeping a single row per CDR3 protein. The sample shows hundreds of thousands of distinct CDR3 sequences, approximately 50% of them seen only once. Material for sequencing was blood. These receptors all come from an older woman in good health.

With respect to this clonotype: An end of the junction differs from the germline gene, which may be a read error. The rearrangement uses TRBV7-8 and TRBJ2-1; D might be TRBD2 (6 bases). From germline, CDR1 is SGHVS and CDR2 FQNEAQ. CDR3 size: 16 residues. Written as DNA, the CDR3 is TGTGCCAGCAGCCTAGCCCGGGACTCCGGATACAATGAGCAGTTCTTC. Its translation is CASSLARDSGYNEQFF.

This chain uses TRBV7-9 with TRBJ1-2, with a possible D match to TRBD1 (6 bases). Germline CDR1 is SEHNR and CDR2 is FQNEAQ (reference sequence). V lost 4 bases, J lost 7 bases, and 13 bases lay in between. The CDR3 totals 13 residues. The DNA of the CDR3 is TGTGCCAGCAGCTCGCAGGGGTGGGGTGGCTACACCTTC. Its protein is CASSSQGWGGYTF.

The V call is TRBV7-9, the J call TRBJ2-7; TRBD2 aligns across 9 bases. J lost 1 base, V lost 7 bases, and 5 bases had no gene match. CDR1 SEHNR and CDR2 FQNEAQ come from the germline V gene (reference sequence). The length of the CDR3 is 14 residues. CDR3 protein: CASNRGRASYEQYF. For the CDR3, the DNA is TGTGCCAGCAACCGCGGGAGGGCATCCTACGAGCAGTACTTC.

This clonotype has only a few counts. In DNA, the CDR3 is TGCAGCGTTAACAGGGGTACCTACAATGAGCAGTTCTTC. This translates into CSVNRGTYNEQFF. V gene TRBV29-1 combines with J gene TRBJ2-1; 7 nucleotides line up with TRBD1. Germline lookup yields CDR1 SQVTM and CDR2 ANQGSEA. The J segment lost 2 bases and the V segment lost 5 bases, leaving 3 bases of the junction unmatched. The CDR3 runs to 13 residues.

The gene calls are TRBV7-9 and TRBJ1-5; the D is unclear. Germline-derived CDR1 and CDR2 are SEHNR and FQNEAQ (reference sequence). CDR3 length equals 13 residues. V shed 2 bases and J shed 5 bases, with 7 bases lying between them. CDR3 in amino acids: CASSLWSDQPQHF. The DNA of the CDR3 is TGTGCCAGCAGCTTATGGAGTGATCAGCCCCAGCATTTT. Using reference TRBV7-9 and TRBJ1-5 for the parts outside the CDR3, the full variable domain is DTGVSQNPRHKITKRGQNVTFRCDPISEHNRLYWYRQTLGQGPEFLTYFQNEAQLEKSRLLSDRFSAERPKGSFSTLEIQRTEQGDSAMYLCASSLWSDQPQHFGDGTRLSIL.